The 5 T cell receptor beta chains below all came from one sample that was sequenced in a study of T cell clonality in common variable immunodeficiency. Repertoires were generated with immunoSEQ multiplex PCR, while TCRdb's copy carries only in-frame clones and drops some. This sample carries 51,000 or so clones, none of them present only once. The source material was peripheral blood mononuclear cells. The receptors stem from a person between 18 and 75 years old in good health.

This clone was recorded many times. Read data end 3 residues before the CDR3 end; the end is taken from the germline J gene. This rearrangement joins TRBV20-1 to TRBJ1-2; TRBD1 matches at 10 bases. Germline V gene sequence: CDR1 DFQATT, CDR2 SNEGSKA (reference sequence). The CDR3 has 13 amino acids. CDR3 residues: CSARRQGASGYTF. Incomplete CDR3 DNA: TGCAGTGCTAGGCGACAGGGGGCAAGCGGC.

This clone was counted ten times or more. Sequencing ends 3 residues short of the CDR3 end; the germline J gene provides the rest. The chain uses TRBV10-3 and TRBJ2-7, with 11 bases lining up with TRBD2. The germline V gene has CDR1 ENHRY and CDR2 SYGVKD. The CDR3 totals 18 residues. The junction had 10 bases not matched to a gene; V was cut back by 3 bases and J by 0 bases. CDR3 bases read: TGTGCCATCAGTGACTTCAGTCGACTAGCGGGGAGCTCCTACGAG. This gives the protein CAISDFSRLAGSSYE. The full CDR3 is CAISDFSRLAGSSYEQYF.

The table lists this clone with a few counts. Sequencing ends 3 residues short of the CDR3 end; the germline J gene provides the rest. The chain carries TRBV5-1 and TRBJ2-1; 9 nucleotides match TRBD2. The CDR3 extends over 14 amino acids. V lost 4 bases and J lost 8; bases outside the gene matches: 7. CDR1 is SGHRS and CDR2 is YFSETQ in the germline V gene. The covered CDR3 bases are TGCGCCAGCAGCGCGGGACTAGCTAGCGATGAG. This sequence encodes CASSAGLASDE. The whole CDR3 sequence reads CASSAGLASDEQFF.

This clone has a handful of counts. The read ends 3 residues early relative to the CDR3; the germline J gene fills the gap. The genes are TRBV19 and TRBJ2-3; 10 positions agree with TRBD1. CDR1 and CDR2 (germline): LNHDA, SQIVND (reference sequence). CDR3 length equals 14 residues. CDR3 sequence: CASRRDRGNQPQYF. Incomplete CDR3 DNA: TGTGCCAGTAGACGGGACAGGGGCAATCAGCCG.

In its sample, this clone was seen many times. The CDR3 here is CASSFTTLSETQYF. CDR3 bases read: TGCGCCAGCAGCTTCACGACACTCTCAGAGACC. V and J are TRBV5-1 and TRBJ2-5, with D unresolved. From the germline J gene comes the end of the CDR3, since the read stops 3 residues before it. V was shortened by 2 bases and J by 4 bases, with 12 bases between the two germline ends. This CDR3 spans 14 amino acids. CDR1 is SGHRS and CDR2 is YFSETQ in the germline V gene.